The sequence of this TCR beta chain was determined in a study of cytomegalovirus exposure and HLA in healthy donors. Notes on the study in general: When the data were analyzed later, several of the most significant clusters appeared to be linked to common viral pathogens. Earlier analysis found most TCR beta V segments productive about 90% or about 30% of the time.

It was with 60 Vbeta and 13 Jbeta primers that the PCR ran. This table comes from immunoSEQ multiplex PCR, and its TCRdb copy is limited to in-frame clones, with some not included. Here the sample spans around 81,000 clones, over 55% being singletons. CDR1 is LNHDA, CDR2 SQIVND, per germline (reference sequence). CDR3 length: 16 residues. After removal of 5 bases from V and 4 bases from J, the junction contained 6 bases not matched to a gene. A note on this clone: No antigen is known for it.

The clonotype was recovered from a man younger than 40 in good health and CMV-seropositive. The chain recombines TRBV19 with TRBJ1-6; TRBD1 agrees at 9 bases. The sequencing input was PBMCs. CDR3 DNA: TGTGCCAGTAGTCGGACAGGGGTAAAGTATAATTCACCCCTCCACTTT. Amino acids: CASSRTGVKYNSPLHF.